A single T cell receptor (beta chain) is shown here with its context. Its antigen is unknown. The cysteine opens and the phenylalanine closes a CDR3 of 16 amino acids. No DNA accompanies this entry. The germline V gene provides CDR1 MNHEY and CDR2 SVGEGT. This sample was included in a study of monozygotic twins with inflammatory bowel disease (dated by TCRdb to the late 2010s). For the wider study: A total of about 28 monozygotic twin pairs were included in the full study, comprising nine German pairs (four IBD-concordant, five IBD-discordant) and 19 IBD-discordant Danish pairs. Within discordant pairs, disease-associated traits were sought mainly by comparing IBD patients with their genetically identical healthy co-twins. Each individual had, on average, about 151 000 unique TCRalpha sequences and 181 000 unique TCRbeta sequences available for analysis.

The method was 5' RACE. Preparation of each TCR library used 3,000 to 4,000 ng of total RNA. cDNA was synthesized with SMARTScribe reverse transcriptase in eight separate reactions per sample. During cDNA synthesis, template switching was used to introduce unique molecular identifiers that contained a 6-nucleotide sample barcode. TCRalpha and TCRbeta cDNA was amplified by two nested PCRs of approximately 17 and 9 cycles, with bead purification after each PCR. Before amplification, the cDNA was treated with uracil DNA-glycosylase and purified using the QIAquick PCR purification kit. In the second PCR, Illumina TruSeq-compatible adapters and sample-specific barcodes were added. Library quality and concentration were assessed using TapeStation and Qubit, and roughly 5 ng of each library was pooled. Pooled libraries were sequenced on an Illumina HiSeq2500 single-index Rapid Run with 2 x 100 bp reads and custom sequencing primers. The published analysis was carried out like this. MiGEC version 1.2.6 was used for UMI-based consensus assembly, which corrected PCR and sequencing errors. MiXCR version 2.1.1 was used to carry out V(D)J alignment, clonotype assembly and CDR3 extraction. To normalise gene usage, clonotype sharing and MAIT/NKT TCR abundance, the analysis used the top 1000, 10 000 and 20 000 clonotypes per sample. Diversity was computed as the inverse Simpson index with the vegan R package after downsampling to 27 000 UMIs. Statistical testing used paired Mann-Whitney U tests on the discordant twin pairs and applied Benjamini-Hochberg correction for multiple testing. The reads were reprocessed in TCRdb, with one entry per CDR3 protein sequence and no accompanying DNA. The V and J calls here are based on TCRdb, not the publication. The sample's own table lists over 150,000 distinct CDR3 sequences. The top ten hold roughly 2.4% of the sample.

Findings and caveats that apply to the study as a whole: Measured by the inverse Simpson index, TCRbeta repertoire diversity was lower in IBD patients than in their healthy co-twins. Compared with healthy twins, IBD patients had fewer clonotypes in common with other individuals, a difference most pronounced in patients showing signs of disease activity. No single strong signal or clonotype linked to IBD turned up in the results, so the idea that one exists was not supported. Differing immunosuppressive treatments among patients may have added background noise and inter-individual variability to the repertoires. No difference in repertoire similarity was observed between concordant and discordant twins, possibly owing to limited statistical power. Different T cell subtypes could not be distinguished in the analysis.

From each donor, a roughly 2.5 ml peripheral blood sample was collected into PAXgene tubes and stored at -80 degrees C. Without any T cell sorting, total RNA was extracted from whole blood using the PAXgene blood miRNA kit on an automated QIAcube. Peripheral blood from monozygotic twin pairs concordant or discordant for inflammatory bowel disease was subjected to deep TCRalpha and TCRbeta repertoire profiling with unique molecular barcoding. Smoking habits were recorded for all twin pairs, and each individual was classified as a current, former or never smoker. Sequencing used blood. The origin of this receptor is a human donor with ulcerative colitis or Crohn's disease, or a healthy co-twin of an affected twin (not recorded which). The chain is assembled from TRBV6-2 or TRBV6-3 and TRBJ2-7; TCRdb proposes TRBD1, but this gene call is untestable without DNA. Here the CDR3 is given as CASSPLGDRGPYEQYF.